This T cell receptor beta chain originates from a study of cytomegalovirus exposure and HLA in healthy donors. The wider study: Unique TCRs from HLA-typed donors, 70 million to 100 million of them, were held in an early data release. Findings and caveats of the study: The analysis excluded some indistinguishable V segments, including TRBV6-2 and TRBV6-3. Earlier analysis yielded a pattern in which most TCR beta V segments were productive about 87% or about 30% of the time.

With regard to this clone: The antigen remains undetermined.

The PCR used 60 Vbeta and 13 Jbeta primers. The repertoire was sequenced with immunoSEQ multiplex PCR; TCRdb's copy has only in-frame clones and lacks some. The top ten hold approximately 5.4% of the sample, which has tens of thousands of clones, approximately 73% seen once. This CDR3 region has 14 residues. The V and J ends lost 3 bases and 8 bases respectively, with 17 bases between them. CDR1 and CDR2 (germline): SGHRS, YFSETQ. The receptor was isolated from a man aged 50-60 years in good health and CMV-seronegative. The V call is TRBV5-1, the J call TRBJ1-2; D might be TRBD1 (6 bases). Input material: PBMCs. In nucleotides, the CDR3 is TGCGCCAGCAGCTCTGGGGGCTTGAAGGAAGGCTACACCTTC. The encoded protein is CASSSGGLKEGYTF. Supplemented by reference TRBV5-1 and TRBJ1-2, the full variable domain reads KAGVTQTPRYLIKTRGQQVTLSCSPISGHRSVSWYQQTPGQGLQFLFEYFSETQRNKGNFPGRFSGRQFSNSRSEMNVSTLELGDSALYLCASSSGGLKEGYTFGSGTRLTVV.